This T cell receptor beta chain was recorded in a study of blood T cell repertoires in COVID-19. Produced via immunoSEQ multiplex PCR; TCRdb's table is partial and in-frame only. The sample includes 150,000 or so clones, approximately 79% of them seen just once. The TCR comes from a woman aged 60-75 years with COVID-19, enrolled during active disease. Sequencing was done on a sample of peripheral blood.

The CDR3 sequence: CSVEEGPGQGGNYGYTF. Written as DNA, the CDR3 is TGCAGCGTTGAAGAGGGTCCCGGACAGGGTGGGAACTATGGCTACACCTTC. The chain recombines TRBV29-1 with TRBJ1-2, with 8 bases lining up with TRBD1. V lost 0 bases, J lost 2 bases, and 11 bases stayed unmatched. Germline CDR1 SQVTM, CDR2 ANQGSEA. The length of the CDR3 is 17 residues.